This T cell receptor beta chain was documented in a study of cytomegalovirus exposure and HLA in healthy donors. Worth noting for this clone: Its antigen is undetermined.

Among the donors, all were healthy bone marrow donors. Study-wide findings and caveats: There were several of the most significant clusters that appeared linked to common viral pathogens in a later analysis. With DRB1 most and HLA-C fewest, TCR association rates differed between HLA loci in a later analysis.

This CDR3 comprises 15 residues. The germline CDR1 and CDR2 sequences are KGHSH and LQKENI. Trimming took off 5 bases at V and 1 base at J, with 13 bases between the two ends. The PCR ran on 60 Vbeta and 13 Jbeta primers. Measured with immunoSEQ multiplex PCR; TCRdb has only the in-frame clones, and not every one. The sample includes 150,000 or so clones, roughly 66% of them seen just once. This chain joins TRBV18 and TRBJ2-3; D might be TRBD2 (5 bases). Sequencing input: PBMCs. The TCR sequence derives from a young woman in good health and CMV-seronegative. CDR3 region: CASSSRESGTDTQYF. The DNA of the CDR3 is TGTGCCAGCTCAAGCCGGGAATCTGGCACAGATACGCAGTATTTT.